One sample yielded the 16 T cell receptor beta chains listed below, sequenced in a study of Ad26.COV2.S vaccination and SARS-CoV-2 variants. The treatment is: over 15 received Ad26.COV2.S at low or high dose, single or two shots; 5 received placebo; per-sample allocation not given. The samples were gathered on day 63 after the first injection of vaccine or placebo. The table came from immunoSEQ multiplex PCR; TCRdb's copy has only in-frame clones and leaves some out. Found here are around 300,000 clones, around 90% of them singletons; the top ten hold around 6.1%. The material was peripheral blood, obtained in a trial of Ad26.COV2.S vaccine versus placebo. These receptors came from a person aged 18-65 years who received the Ad26.COV2.S COVID-19 vaccine or a placebo.

The chain joins TRBV4-1 to TRBJ1-4, with unresolved D. The CDR3 covers 15 residues. The ends were cut back, 1 base at V and 4 bases at J, with 10 bases in the middle. Germline loops: CDR1 MGHRA, CDR2 YSYEKL. The CDR3 region has the DNA TGCGCCAGCAGCCAAGCAACACCATATAATGAAAAACTGTTTTTT. Translated, it gives CASSQATPYNEKLFF.

The chain joins TRBV11-2 to TRBJ2-3; 12 bases fit TRBD1. Germline assignment: CDR1 SGHAT and CDR2 FQNNGV. After removal of 5 bases from V and 9 bases from J, the junction contained 12 bases not matched to a gene. This CDR3 contains 16 residues. The CDR3 reads CASSPAGQGAGMTQYF. The CDR3 region has the DNA TGTGCCAGCAGCCCGGCGGGACAGGGGGCTGGCATGACGCAGTATTTT.

CDR3 coding DNA: TGTGCCAGCAGTGAGTATAGCGGGGGGAGTGCAGATACGCAGTATTTT. Translated, it gives CASSEYSGGSADTQYF. The chain recombines TRBV6-4 with TRBJ2-3; 10 positions agree with TRBD2. This CDR3 has 16 residues. Germline values: CDR1 MRHNA, CDR2 SNTAGT. Losses at the gene ends were 3 bases for V and 4 bases for J; bases not matched to a gene: 7.

This chain connects TRBV5-1 to TRBJ1-1; D is uncertain. V dropped 3 bases and J dropped 3 bases, with 15 bases sitting between them. CDR3 length: 15 amino acids. CDR1 and CDR2 from the germline V gene are SGHRS and YFSETQ. CDR3 nucleotide sequence: TGCGCCAGCAGCTCCGCTTCGACTGCCTACACTGAAGCTTTCTTT. Protein product: CASSSASTAYTEAFF.

The V call is TRBV19, the J call TRBJ2-4; TRBD2 aligns across 10 bases. Germline CDR1 and CDR2: LNHDA and SQIVND (reference sequence). V was clipped by 4 bases and J by 9 bases; unmatched bases: 9. This CDR3 region has 15 residues. This chain's CDR3 is CASSKGLAGEGIQYF. In DNA, the CDR3 is TGTGCCAGTAGTAAGGGCCTAGCGGGAGAGGGCATTCAGTACTTC.

The chain links TRBV5-1 to TRBJ1-1; 7 bases match TRBD1. The junction had 8 bases not matched to a gene; V was cut back by 5 bases and J by 4 bases. Germline CDR1 is SGHRS and CDR2 is YFSETQ. CDR3 length: 14 residues. The CDR3 nucleotides read TGCGCCAGCAGTTCAACAGGGGTTAGCACTGAAGCTTTCTTT. Translating it yields CASSSTGVSTEAFF.

This clone has a handful of counts. The rearrangement links TRBV28 to TRBJ2-3; D not resolved. Per germline, CDR1 MDHEN and CDR2 SYDVKM. Trimming removed 4 bases at V and 8 bases at J, with 7 bases between. The CDR3 loop spans 11 amino acids. The CDR3 loop is CASSSIGTQYF. The CDR3 DNA follows: TGTGCCAGCAGTTCAATTGGTACGCAGTATTTT.

In DNA, the CDR3 is TGCGCCAGCAGCTTGGACTTCTCCGGGGAGCTGTTTTTT. The encoded protein is CASSLDFSGELFF. The V call is TRBV5-1, the J call TRBJ2-2; D remains ambiguous. The CDR3 covers 13 residues. Germline CDR1 is SGHRS and CDR2 is YFSETQ. V lost 0 bases to trimming and J lost 6 bases, with 6 bases between them.

Only one count was recorded for this clone. This rearrangement joins TRBV6-5 to TRBJ2-7, with a possible D match to TRBD1 (5 bases). The CDR3 is made up of 14 amino acids. Trimming stripped 3 bases from V and 2 bases from J, with 11 bases between. From germline, CDR1 is MNHEY and CDR2 SVGAGI. CDR3 sequence: CASSYTQGTYEQYF. The DNA for the CDR3 is TGTGCCAGCAGTTATACTCAGGGCACCTACGAGCAGTACTTC.

This chain links TRBV2 with TRBJ1-2; D gene ambiguous. Germline CDR1 is SNHLY and CDR2 is FYNNEI. CDR3 size: 13 residues. Trimming pared 6 bases from V and 3 bases from J, leaving 11 bases between. The CDR3 reads CASSQEPHYGYTF. CDR3 DNA sequence: TGTGCCAGCAGCCAAGAACCTCACTATGGCTACACCTTC.

The rearrangement links TRBV7-2 to TRBJ1-1; D is uncertain. Per the germline V gene, CDR1 is SGHTA and CDR2 is FQGNSA. V was trimmed by 3 bases and J by 0 bases, leaving 8 bases between them. This CDR3 comprises 14 residues. The CDR3 loop reads CASSFGLMNTEAFF. Written as DNA, the CDR3 is TGTGCCAGCAGCTTTGGACTGATGAACACTGAAGCTTTCTTT.

In this sample, this clone turned up a few times. This chain connects TRBV9 to TRBJ2-7; D is perhaps TRBD2 (6 bases). This CDR3 comprises 12 residues. The V gene's germline CDR1 is SGDLS and CDR2 YYNGEE. Trimming removed 7 bases from V and 4 bases from J, with 12 bases in between. Here the CDR3 DNA reads TGTGCCAGCCTCGGGGGAAATTACGAGCAGTACTTC. It specifies CASLGGNYEQYF.

The rearrangement joins TRBV7-3 to TRBJ2-3; D gene uncertain. Germline V CDR1 and CDR2: SGHTA, FQGTGA. The CDR3 is 12 residues long. V was trimmed by 2 bases and J by 7 bases, leaving 7 bases between them. CDR3: CASSLYLNTQYF. The CDR3 coding sequence is TGTGCCAGCAGCTTATACCTTAATACGCAGTATTTT.

This chain uses TRBV6-2 or TRBV6-3 with TRBJ2-1; 13 bases match TRBD2. The CDR3 loop spans 17 amino acids. The V gene end was trimmed by 4 bases and the J gene end by 9 bases; junction bases not matched to a gene: 12. In germline, CDR1 is MNHEY, CDR2 SVGEGT. The CDR3, as DNA: TGTGCCAGCAGTTCGGGCCCCGGACTAGCGGGAGTCGGTGAGCAGTTCTTC. Translating gives CASSSGPGLAGVGEQFF.

In its sample, this clone was seen a few times. The genes are TRBV6-2 or TRBV6-3 and TRBJ1-5; TRBD1 is a possible D gene (6 bases). The germline V and J ends were trimmed by 4 bases and 2 bases, with 15 bases remaining between them. The CDR3 contains 16 residues. Germline V gene lookup returns CDR1 MNHEY and CDR2 SVGEGT. The CDR3: CASSSAPGQGNQPQHF. CDR3 nucleotide sequence: TGTGCCAGCAGTTCCGCCCCGGGACAAGGCAATCAGCCCCAGCATTTT.

The genes are TRBV19 and TRBJ2-3; 9 bases map to TRBD2. The CDR3 has 15 residues. Germline CDR1 LNHDA, CDR2 SQIVND (reference sequence). Trimming removed 9 bases from V and 2 bases from J; junction bases left unmatched: 9. In DNA, the CDR3 is TGTGCCAGCTCGCGGGCTAGCGGGGACACAGATACGCAGTATTTT. It yields the protein CASSRASGDTDTQYF.